The 23 T cell receptor beta chains listed next were all sequenced from one sample in a study of blood T cell repertoires in COVID-19. Repertoires were generated with immunoSEQ multiplex PCR, while TCRdb's copy carries only in-frame clones and drops some. The table shows some 260,000 clones, with 88% occurring only once. Specimen: peripheral blood. The receptors were gathered from a woman in her 30s with COVID-19, enrolled during active disease.

The chain uses TRBV27 and TRBJ2-3, with 9 bases matching TRBD2. The junction had 12 bases not matched to a gene; V was cut back by 10 bases and J by 4 bases. CDR3 length equals 15 residues. Germline lookup yields CDR1 MNHEY and CDR2 SMNVEV (reference sequence). CDR3 region: CATSYSGGRADTQYF. CDR3 DNA: TGTGCCACATCTTACAGCGGGGGGAGGGCAGATACGCAGTATTTT.

J is TRBJ2-2 and V is TRBV7-2; no reliable D call. This CDR3 has 13 amino acids. Trimming removed 4 bases at V and 0 bases at J, with 3 bases between. Germline assignment: CDR1 SGHTA and CDR2 FQGNSA. The CDR3 here is CASSYSNTGELFF. The CDR3 DNA is TGTGCCAGCAGCTACTCGAACACCGGGGAGCTGTTTTTT. The entire variable domain, with the rest obtained from reference TRBV7-2 and TRBJ2-2, is as follows: GAGVSQSPSNKVTEKGKDVELRCDPISGHTALYWYRQSLGQGLEFLIYFQGNSAPDKSGLPSDRFSAERTGGSVSTLTIQRTQQEDSAVYLCASSYSNTGELFFGEGSRLTVL.

The J gene is TRBJ2-2, the V gene TRBV3-1 (or the pseudogene TRBV3-2); D is perhaps TRBD2 (6 bases). V lost 4 bases, J lost 4 bases, and 10 bases lay in between. From germline, CDR1 is LGHDT and CDR2 YNNKEL (reference sequence). The CDR3 sequence is 14 residues long. The CDR3, as DNA: TGTGCCAGCAGCCCGCTAGCGATCACCGGGGAGCTGTTTTTT. Amino acids: CASSPLAITGELFF.

The chain couples TRBV2 to TRBJ2-1, with TRBD2 matching 10 bases. The J segment lost 7 bases and the V segment lost 9 bases, leaving 6 bases of the junction unmatched. The germline CDR1 and CDR2 sequences are SNHLY and FYNNEI. The CDR3 contains 13 residues. The CDR3 region is CASPGLAVNEQFF. CDR3 coding DNA: TGTGCCAGTCCCGGACTAGCGGTGAATGAGCAGTTCTTC. The full variable domain, in which reference TRBV2 and TRBJ2-1 provide the parts outside the CDR3, is EPEVTQTPSHQVTQMGQEVILRCVPISNHLYFYWYRQILGQKVEFLVSFYNNEISEKSEIFDDQFSVERPDGSNFTLKIRSTKLEDSAMYFCASPGLAVNEQFFGPGTRLTVL.

This rearrangement joins TRBV27 to TRBJ2-7, with D unresolved. Germline loops: CDR1 MNHEY, CDR2 SMNVEV (reference sequence). Trimming removed 6 bases at V and 3 bases at J, with 15 bases between. The CDR3 runs 14 residues. In DNA, the CDR3 is TGTGCCAGCAGGCCAATGGGCCTTTACTACGAGCAGTACGTC. This translates into CASRPMGLYYEQYV.

The CDR3 nucleotides read TGTGCCAGCAGTTACGGCGGACAGAGGTCCTACGAGCAGTACTTC. It is translated as CASSYGGQRSYEQYF. This chain joins TRBV6-5 and TRBJ2-7, with D maybe TRBD1 (6 bases). This CDR3 comprises 15 residues. Germline V lookup: CDR1 MNHEY, CDR2 SVGAGI. Between the trimmed V and J ends, which lost 2 bases and 1 base, there was a span of 12 bases.

This clone was recorded once. CDR3 sequence reads: CASSGVRGEESSYEQYF. The CDR3 region has the DNA TGTGCCAGCAGCGGCGTACGGGGAGAAGAGAGCTCCTACGAGCAGTACTTC. The rearrangement uses TRBV7-9 and TRBJ2-7, with D possibly TRBD2 on 5 matching bases. With 5 bases removed from V and 0 bases from J, the gap between germline ends came to 20 bases. The CDR3 has 17 residues. Germline loops: CDR1 SEHNR, CDR2 FQNEAQ (reference sequence).

The V call is TRBV29-1, the J call TRBJ1-2; 7 nucleotides line up with TRBD1. The CDR3 contains 11 residues. The germline gives CDR1 SQVTM, CDR2 ANQGSEA. This CDR3 reads CTTTGSGGYTF. DNA of the CDR3: TGCACCACGACAGGGAGTGGAGGCTACACCTTC.

V is TRBV5-1 and J is TRBJ1-4; 12 bases match TRBD1. The V segment lost 0 bases and the J segment 4 bases; nucleotides outside the gene matches: 4. Germline V gene lookup returns CDR1 SGHRS and CDR2 YFSETQ. This CDR3 contains 17 residues. The CDR3 nucleotides read TGCGCCAGCAGCTTGGGGGACAGGGGGCTCCGTAATGAAAAACTGTTTTTT. Translated: CASSLGDRGLRNEKLFF.

In this sample, this clone turned up once. The J gene is TRBJ2-1, the V gene TRBV7-6; perhaps TRBD2 as D (6 bases). Trimming took off 5 bases at V and 8 bases at J, with 10 bases between the two ends. There are 12 residues in the CDR3. From germline, CDR1 is SGHVS and CDR2 FNYEAQ. The CDR3 DNA is TGTGCCAGCAGCGCATGGGGGGATGAGCAGTTCTTC. This codes for CASSAWGDEQFF.

This clone was observed a single time. CDR3 coding DNA: TGTGCCAGCAGTGCCGGACAGGGTGACGAGCAGTACTTC. This encodes CASSAGQGDEQYF. This chain uses TRBV2 with TRBJ2-7; 8 bases match TRBD1. The length of the CDR3 is 13 residues. The J segment lost 5 bases and the V segment lost 4 bases, leaving 4 bases of the junction unmatched. Germline V gene lookup returns CDR1 SNHLY and CDR2 FYNNEI.

This clone has more than one count but fewer than ten. V usage is TRBV25-1 and J usage is TRBJ1-6; TRBD1 matches at 8 bases. The junction had 4 bases not matched to a gene; V was cut back by 6 bases and J by 6 bases. In germline, CDR1 is MGHDK, CDR2 SYGVNS. The CDR3 covers 14 residues. The CDR3 here is CASRVDRANSPLHF. CDR3 nucleotide sequence: TGTGCCAGCAGAGTGGACAGGGCTAATTCACCCCTCCACTTT.

The genes are TRBV3-1 (or the pseudogene TRBV3-2) and TRBJ1-2; TRBD1 agrees at 7 bases. From germline, CDR1 is LGHDT and CDR2 YNNKEL (reference sequence). This CDR3 region has 15 residues. Trimming removed 2 bases from V and 3 bases from J; junction bases left unmatched: 6. This chain's CDR3 is CASSQMSTGDYGYTF. The DNA of the CDR3 is TGTGCCAGCAGCCAAATGAGTACAGGGGACTATGGCTACACCTTC.

V gene TRBV7-9 combines with J gene TRBJ2-4; 8 bases line up with TRBD2. CDR3 length: 17 residues. V trimming: 5 bases; J trimming: 4 bases; junction bases outside the gene matches: 13. Germline V gives CDR1 SEHNR, CDR2 FQNEAQ (reference sequence). The CDR3 region has the DNA TGTGCCAGCAGCCATCCGATGGGAAGCGGGGGAAAAAACATTCAGTACTTC. Its protein product is CASSHPMGSGGKNIQYF.

This clone occurred many times. The rearrangement uses TRBV6-2 or TRBV6-3 and TRBJ2-7, with TRBD1 identical over 9 bases. With 5 bases clipped from V and 2 bases from J, the junction kept 7 bases outside the gene matches. The CDR3 is 15 amino acids. Per germline, CDR1 MNHEY and CDR2 SVGEGT. The CDR3 nucleotides are TGTGCCAGCAGTATCTCCGGGACAGGGACCTACGAGCAGTACTTC. Encoded protein: CASSISGTGTYEQYF.

This clone was seen a few times. The rearrangement uses TRBV5-4 and TRBJ2-7; TRBD1 might be the D (6 bases). The CDR3 totals 15 residues. Per the germline V gene, CDR1 is SGHNT and CDR2 is YYREEE (reference sequence). The ends were cut back, 0 bases at V and 5 bases at J, with 15 bases in the middle. The DNA for the CDR3 is TGTGCCAGCAGCTTGGCCGGGCAGGGGTACCACGAGCAGTACTTC. It translates to CASSLAGQGYHEQYF.

The J gene is TRBJ2-7, the V gene TRBV29-1, with 11 nucleotides matching TRBD2. Germline CDR1 is SQVTM and CDR2 is ANQGSEA. V lost 2 bases, J lost 5 bases, and 5 bases stayed unmatched. CDR3 length equals 14 residues. The CDR3 protein is CSVELAGGSNEQYV. CDR3 in DNA: TGCAGCGTTGAACTAGCGGGAGGTAGCAACGAGCAGTACGTC.

The chain uses TRBV19 and TRBJ1-1, with 8 bases fitting TRBD1. This CDR3 has 14 amino acids. V gave up 3 bases and J gave up 10 bases; unmatched junction bases: 10. CDR1 LNHDA and CDR2 SQIVND come from the germline V gene (reference sequence). The CDR3 region has the DNA TGTGCCAGTAGTATGACAGGGGTCAATACAGGAGCTTTCTTT. Protein: CASSMTGVNTGAFF. Full variable domain (missing parts from reference TRBV19 and TRBJ1-1): DGGITQSPKYLFRKEGQNVTLSCEQNLNHDAMYWYRQDPGQGLRLIYYSQIVNDFQKGDIAEGYSVSREKKESFPLTVTSAQKNPTAFYLCASSMTGVNTGAFFGQGTRLTVV.

This clone is a singleton in its sample. V gene TRBV7-9 combines with J gene TRBJ2-3, with TRBD1 identical over 8 bases. This CDR3 has 15 residues. In germline, CDR1 is SEHNR, CDR2 FQNEAQ (reference sequence). Germline trimming cut 5 bases from V and 6 bases from J; bases unmatched to any gene: 10. The CDR3 bases are TGTGCCAGCAGCAGCCAGGGGGCAGGTGGTGATACGCAGTATTTT. This gives the protein CASSSQGAGGDTQYF.

This clone was picked up one time. V usage is TRBV10-3 and J usage is TRBJ2-7, with 8 positions matching TRBD1. CDR3 length equals 15 residues. Per germline, CDR1 ENHRY and CDR2 SYGVKD. V was clipped by 3 bases and J by 3 bases; unmatched bases: 7. CDR3 amino acids: CAISETGTGFYEQYF. The CDR3 coding sequence is TGTGCCATCAGTGAAACCGGGACAGGTTTCTACGAGCAGTACTTC.

The rearrangement links TRBV29-1 to TRBJ1-1, with 7 bases lining up with TRBD1. V trimming: 7 bases; J trimming: 7 bases; junction bases outside the gene matches: 9. Germline V gene data show CDR1 as SQVTM and CDR2 as ANQGSEA. The CDR3 has 12 residues. DNA of the CDR3: TGCAGCGCTACCTCGGGACAGATTGAAGCTTTCTTT. Its protein is CSATSGQIEAFF.

The rearrangement uses TRBV4-2 and TRBJ2-2; 14 nucleotides align to TRBD2. Trimming removed 2 bases from V and 7 bases from J; junction bases left unmatched: 9. This CDR3 contains 18 residues. Germline V lookup: CDR1 LGHNA, CDR2 YNFKEQ. The chain's CDR3 is CASSQTLGTSGGNGELFF. CDR3 DNA: TGTGCCAGCAGCCAAACCCTAGGGACTAGCGGGGGAAACGGGGAGCTGTTTTTT.

V usage is TRBV28 and J usage is TRBJ2-2; 8 bases line up with TRBD1. The CDR3 spans 17 residues. The V and J ends lost 5 bases and 4 bases, in that order; junction bases with no gene match: 12. CDR1 is MDHEN, CDR2 SYDVKM, per germline. The CDR3 loop reads CASSTADRVMFTGELFF. The CDR3 region has the DNA TGTGCCAGCAGTACCGCGGACAGGGTGATGTTCACCGGGGAGCTGTTTTTT.